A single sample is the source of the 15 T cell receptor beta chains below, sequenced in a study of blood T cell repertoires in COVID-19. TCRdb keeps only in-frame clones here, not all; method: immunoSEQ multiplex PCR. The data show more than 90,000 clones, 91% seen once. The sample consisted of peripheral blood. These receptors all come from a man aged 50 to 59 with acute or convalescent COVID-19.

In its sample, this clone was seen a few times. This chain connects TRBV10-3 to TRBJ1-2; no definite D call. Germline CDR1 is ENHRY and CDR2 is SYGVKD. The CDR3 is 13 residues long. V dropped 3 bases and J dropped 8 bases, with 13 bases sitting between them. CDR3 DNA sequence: TGTGCCATCAGTGATAGTCCCGGGTTGGGCTACACCTTC. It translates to CAISDSPGLGYTF.

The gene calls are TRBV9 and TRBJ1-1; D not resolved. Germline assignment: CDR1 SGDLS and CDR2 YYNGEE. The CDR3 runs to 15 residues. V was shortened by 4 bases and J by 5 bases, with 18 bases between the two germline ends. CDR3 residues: CASSPDPGRGTEAFF. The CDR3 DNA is TGTGCCAGCAGCCCAGACCCGGGCCGCGGGACTGAAGCTTTCTTT. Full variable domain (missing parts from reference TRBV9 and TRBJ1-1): DSGVTQTPKHLITATGQRVTLRCSPRSGDLSVYWYQQSLDQGLQFLIQYYNGEERAKGNILERFSAQQFPDLHSELNLSSLELGDSALYFCASSPDPGRGTEAFFGQGTRLTVV.

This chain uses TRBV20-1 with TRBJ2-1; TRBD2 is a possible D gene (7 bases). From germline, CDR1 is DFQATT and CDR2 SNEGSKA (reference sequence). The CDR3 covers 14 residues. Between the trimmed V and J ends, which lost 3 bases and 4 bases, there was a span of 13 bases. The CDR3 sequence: CSASLGGAYNEQFF. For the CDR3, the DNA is TGCAGTGCTAGTCTAGGGGGGGCTTACAATGAGCAGTTCTTC.

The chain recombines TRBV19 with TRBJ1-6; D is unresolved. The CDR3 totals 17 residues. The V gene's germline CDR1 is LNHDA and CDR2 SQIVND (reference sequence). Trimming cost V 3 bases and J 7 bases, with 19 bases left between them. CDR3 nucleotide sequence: TGTGCCAGTAGTATCAGGCCCCGTGGTGCGTTGAATTCACCCCTCCACTTT. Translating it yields CASSIRPRGALNSPLHF. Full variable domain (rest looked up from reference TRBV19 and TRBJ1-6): DGGITQSPKYLFRKEGQNVTLSCEQNLNHDAMYWYRQDPGQGLRLIYYSQIVNDFQKGDIAEGYSVSREKKESFPLTVTSAQKNPTAFYLCASSIRPRGALNSPLHFGNGTRLTVT.

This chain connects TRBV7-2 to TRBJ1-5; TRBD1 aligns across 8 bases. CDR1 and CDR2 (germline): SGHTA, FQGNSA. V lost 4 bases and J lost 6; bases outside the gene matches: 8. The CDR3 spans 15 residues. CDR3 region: CASSSSQGAGQPQHF. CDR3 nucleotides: TGTGCCAGCAGCTCCAGCCAGGGGGCAGGTCAGCCCCAGCATTTT.

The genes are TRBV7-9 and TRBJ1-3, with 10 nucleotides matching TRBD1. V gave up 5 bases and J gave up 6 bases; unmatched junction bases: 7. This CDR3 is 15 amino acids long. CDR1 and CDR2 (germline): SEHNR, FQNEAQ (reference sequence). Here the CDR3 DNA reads TGTGCCAGCAGCCCCTTAGGGACAGGGGAAAACACCATATATTTT. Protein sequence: CASSPLGTGENTIYF. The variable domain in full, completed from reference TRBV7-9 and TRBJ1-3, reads DTGVSQNPRHKITKRGQNVTFRCDPISEHNRLYWYRQTLGQGPEFLTYFQNEAQLEKSRLLSDRFSAERPKGSFSTLEIQRTEQGDSAMYLCASSPLGTGENTIYFGEGSWLTVV.

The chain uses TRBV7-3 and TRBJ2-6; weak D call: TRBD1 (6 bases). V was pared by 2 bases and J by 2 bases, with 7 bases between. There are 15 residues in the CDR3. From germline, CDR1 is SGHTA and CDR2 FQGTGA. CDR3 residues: CASSLQGTGANVLTF. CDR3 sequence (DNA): TGTGCCAGCAGCTTACAGGGGACTGGGGCCAACGTCCTGACTTTC.

Here the CDR3 DNA reads TGTGCCAGCTCACCGGACAGGATAATACCGAACACTGAAGCTTTCTTT. Its translation is CASSPDRIIPNTEAFF. The gene calls are TRBV18 and TRBJ1-1, with 7 bases matching TRBD1. Per germline, CDR1 KGHSH and CDR2 LQKENI. With V trimmed by 3 bases and J by 1 base, 8 bases remained unmatched. The CDR3 has 16 amino acids.

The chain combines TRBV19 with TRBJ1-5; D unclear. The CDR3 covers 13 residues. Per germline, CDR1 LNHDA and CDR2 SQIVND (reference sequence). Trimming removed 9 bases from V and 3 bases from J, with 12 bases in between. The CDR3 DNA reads TGTGCCAGCAGCCGGGAATACAATCAGCCCCAGCATTTT. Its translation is CASSREYNQPQHF.

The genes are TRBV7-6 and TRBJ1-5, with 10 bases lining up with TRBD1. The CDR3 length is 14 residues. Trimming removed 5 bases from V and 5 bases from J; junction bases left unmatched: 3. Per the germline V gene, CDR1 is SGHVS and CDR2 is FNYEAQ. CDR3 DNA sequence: TGTGCCAGCAGCCGGGACAGGGGATATCAGCCCCAGCATTTT. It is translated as CASSRDRGYQPQHF.

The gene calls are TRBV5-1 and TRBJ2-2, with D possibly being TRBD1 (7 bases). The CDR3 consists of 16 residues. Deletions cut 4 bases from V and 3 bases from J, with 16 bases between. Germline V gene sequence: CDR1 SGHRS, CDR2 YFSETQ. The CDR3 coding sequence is TGCGCCAGCAGCATTACAGGGGACTCGTACACCGGGGAGCTGTTTTTT. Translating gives CASSITGDSYTGELFF.

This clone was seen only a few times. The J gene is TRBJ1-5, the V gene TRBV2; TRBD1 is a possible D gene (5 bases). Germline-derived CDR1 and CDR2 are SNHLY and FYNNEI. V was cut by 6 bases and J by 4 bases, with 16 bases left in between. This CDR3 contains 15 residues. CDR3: CASRGRGVRNQPQHF. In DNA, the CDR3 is TGTGCCAGCAGAGGGCGGGGGGTAAGGAATCAGCCCCAGCATTTT.

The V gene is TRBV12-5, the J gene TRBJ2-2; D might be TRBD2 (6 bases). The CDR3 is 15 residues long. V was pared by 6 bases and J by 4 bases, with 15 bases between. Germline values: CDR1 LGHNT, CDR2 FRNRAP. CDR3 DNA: TGTGCTAGTGGCTACGGGACTTCTTTCACCGGGGAGCTGTTTTTT. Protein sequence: CASGYGTSFTGELFF.

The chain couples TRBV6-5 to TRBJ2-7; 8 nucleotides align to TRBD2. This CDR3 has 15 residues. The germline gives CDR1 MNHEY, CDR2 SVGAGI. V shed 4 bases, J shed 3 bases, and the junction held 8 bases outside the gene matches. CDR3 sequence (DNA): TGTGCCAGCAGTTCCGAAAAGCGGGGGCTCTACGAGCAGTACTTC. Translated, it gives CASSSEKRGLYEQYF.

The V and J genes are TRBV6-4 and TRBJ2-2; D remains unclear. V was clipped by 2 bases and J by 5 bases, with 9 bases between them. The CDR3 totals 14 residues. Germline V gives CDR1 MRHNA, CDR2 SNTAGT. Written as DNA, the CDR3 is TGTGCCAGCAGTGACGGGCCCTTGACCGGGGAGCTGTTTTTT. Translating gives CASSDGPLTGELFF.